This T cell receptor beta chain was identified in a study of vaccination effects on CD4 cells after COVID-19 (dated by TCRdb to the early 2020s). About the study as a whole: In the ViraFEST assay, PBMC were stimulated with viral peptide pools, and antigen-specific CD4+ T cell clonotypes were then identified by expansion using TCR sequencing. Each well held more than 1.5 million PBMC cultured in IMDM containing roughly 4.9% human AB serum, about 10 IU/ml IL-2 and gentamicin, along with 10 ug/ml peptides. The study compared SARS-CoV-2 spike-specific CD4+ TCR repertoires before and after mRNA vaccination in COVID-19 convalescent patients and infection-naive vaccine recipients. Across the study, the median time from the second dose to post-vaccine sampling was 72 days (range 14 to 241). Cultures from other donors in the study were sequenced using the Oncomine TCR Beta short-read assay on an Illumina iSeq 100. A total of 9 to 11 COVID-19 convalescent patients and several SARS-CoV-2-naive healthy vaccine recipients were included in the full study. What the work shows at the level of the full study, not this receptor alone: The study was limited by a small number of convalescent patients, and early post-infection timepoints were lacking. Among healthy vaccine recipients, nearly all vaccine-induced clones were SARS-CoV-2 mono-reactive, and just 1 of 255 was cross-reactive with common cold coronaviruses. Clones induced by infection and clones induced by vaccination both contracted markedly at late timepoints after vaccination, which fits with T cell responses waning over time.

V was cut back by 5 bases and J by 6 bases, leaving a gap of 15 bases between them. Including cysteine and phenylalanine, the CDR3 has 14 amino acids. Left in the record is the CDR3 DNA by itself, 42 bases read in frame from the first base. The method was the immunoSEQ multiplex PCR assay. DNA from the CD4+ T cells that had been cultured and isolated underwent TCR beta CDR3 sequencing. The paper's data handling went like this. Non-productive TCR sequences were discarded, and reads were trimmed to the CDR3 region, with only CDR3s of 7 or more amino acids retained. The MANAFEST web app was used to pick out antigen-specific clonotypes by comparing their expansion in peptide wells with that in reference cultures. For clones to be considered positive, expansion at FDR<0.05 versus reference and all other wells, an odds ratio above 5, and a frequency above 0.1% in two replicate wells were required. Clonotypes significantly expanded in SARS-CoV-2 spike wells and in at least one common cold coronavirus spike condition were defined as cross-reactive. Using the stringdist R package, CDR3 similarity was measured by Levenshtein distance, and unrooted trees were constructed with ape in R 3.6.1. What TCRdb holds here is the immuneACCESS table cut down to in-frame rearrangements. Part of the clones is not present; checked against another copy, under half of the missing clones reflect an unresolved V gene, and the others are unexplained. V and J calls and clone size follow that table, whereas D and trimming were derived from the DNA. For this sample the table gives 66,000 or so clones, of which under 80% were detected only once. More than 2% of the sample is taken by the ten largest.

On this clone: Its antigen has not been determined. Per-base qualities were not stored, and no clone one base away is much larger.

After more than nine days of culture, CD4+ T cells were isolated with the EasySep CD4+ T cell isolation kit. Each participant got two doses of an mRNA SARS-CoV-2 vaccine, either BNT162b2 or mRNA-1273. The absence of prior SARS-CoV-2 infection in healthy vaccine recipients was confirmed by negative nucleocapsid antibodies before and after vaccination. Half of the culture medium was replaced with fresh IL-2-containing medium on days 3 and 7. Each peptide stimulation condition was cultured in triplicate wells unless otherwise noted. PBMC were separated from whole blood using Ficoll-Paque Plus gradient centrifugation and were then either cryopreserved at -140C or used fresh. The QIAamp micro DNA kit was used to extract genomic DNA from the cultured CD4+ T cells.

The origin of this receptor is a human donor who received a COVID-19 vaccine. The sequencing here drew on CD4+ T cells from PBMCs cultured without peptide, taken after COVID-19 vaccination. The rearranged segments are TRBV5-3 and TRBJ1-5; a tentative D match to TRBD1 spans 5 bases. TRBV5-3 is noted as an ORF with a role that remains uncertain. The DNA sequence is as follows: TGTGCCAGAAGTTTGTCCCGAAGGGGTCAGCCCCAGCATTTT. Protein translation: CARSLSRRGQPQHF.